Sequencing of this T cell receptor (beta chain) was carried out in a study of T cell repertoires in cytomegalovirus infection. Overall study results and limits: The ex vivo response showed dominance by HLA-C-restricted CMV-specific TCR beta clonotypes.

From the reads, TCRdb called clonotypes with MiXCR, one entry per CDR3 protein. The sample lists under 90,000 distinct CDR3 sequences; 40% to 50% were seen once. The CDR3 is 16 amino acids. J was trimmed by 3 bases and V by 2 bases; bases with no gene match: 7. The germline V gene encodes CDR1 SGHNT and CDR2 YYREEE (reference sequence). Details on this clonotype: Its antigen is unidentified.

This sequence originates from a human donor in good health (CMV status not recorded). Some clones in this sample may be carry-over from other donors' samples. The chain employs TRBV5-4 and TRBJ2-2; TRBD2 aligns across 7 bases. Here the sequenced sample was CD8+ T cells from cultured PBMCs, taken from culture after CMV antigen stimulation. The chain's CDR3 is CASSFGTGGYTGELFF. In DNA, the CDR3 is TGTGCCAGCAGCTTCGGGACGGGAGGATACACCGGGGAGCTGTTTTTT.